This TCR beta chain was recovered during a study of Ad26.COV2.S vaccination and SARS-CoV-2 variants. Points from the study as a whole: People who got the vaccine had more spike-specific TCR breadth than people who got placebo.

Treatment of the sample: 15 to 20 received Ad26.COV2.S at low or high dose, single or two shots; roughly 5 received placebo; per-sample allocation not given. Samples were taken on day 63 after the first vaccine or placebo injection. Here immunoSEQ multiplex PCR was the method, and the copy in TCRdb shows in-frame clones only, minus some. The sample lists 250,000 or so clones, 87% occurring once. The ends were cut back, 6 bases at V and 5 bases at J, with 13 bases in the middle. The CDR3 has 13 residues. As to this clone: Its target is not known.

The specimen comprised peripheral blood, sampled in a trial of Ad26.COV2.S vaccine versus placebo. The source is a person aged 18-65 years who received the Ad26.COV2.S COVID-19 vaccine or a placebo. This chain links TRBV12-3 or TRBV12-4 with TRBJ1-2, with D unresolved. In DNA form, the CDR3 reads TGTGCCAGCAGCCCCGGTGGGCCGTATGGCTACACCTTC. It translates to CASSPGGPYGYTF.